This T cell receptor beta chain was found in a study of blood T cells in healthy people across ages. Overall study findings and caveats: Measured against age, TCR beta diversity per million T cells decreased in a roughly linear manner. Donor CMV infection status was unknown, possibly confounding age-related changes in expanded clonotypes.

The germline CDR1 and CDR2 sequences are KGHDR and SFDVKD. V gave up 3 bases and J gave up 4 bases; unmatched junction bases: 5. The CDR3 has 15 residues. This clonotype was observed a few times. Its matching antigen is unknown. PCR was performed a second time for about 6 to 11 cycles using a sample-barcoded 5' primer and a J-beta primer mix. TCRdb reanalysed the 5' RACE reads using MiXCR and keeps one entry per CDR3 protein. The sample contains some 1,500,000 distinct CDR3 sequences, approximately 39% of which appear only once. This TCR was sampled from a woman in her late teens or twenties in good health. Material: blood. The J gene is TRBJ2-1, the V gene TRBV24-1, with TRBD2 identical over 7 bases. The CDR3 DNA is TGTGCCACCAGTGATAGCGGGACGAGGTACAATGAGCAGTTCTTC. Translated, it gives CATSDSGTRYNEQFF.